The 29 T cell receptor beta chains reported below all come from one sample, sequenced in a study of blood T cell repertoires in COVID-19. Using immunoSEQ multiplex PCR, the repertoire was profiled, and TCRdb retains in-frame clones only, with some absent. Of about 280,000 clones in the sample, roughly 90% were seen once. The material sequenced was peripheral blood. These receptors were collected from a woman in her thirties with COVID-19, enrolled during active disease.

The V call is TRBV11-2, the J call TRBJ2-7, with 8 bases matching TRBD2. V dropped 1 base and J dropped 2; count of bases not matched to a gene: 4. Germline values: CDR1 SGHAT, CDR2 FQNNGV. The CDR3 loop spans 15 amino acids. The CDR3: CASSLVAGGAYEQYF. The CDR3 DNA is TGTGCCAGCAGCTTAGTCGCGGGAGGAGCCTACGAGCAGTACTTC.

The CDR3 reads CASRNTGELFF. DNA for the CDR3: TGCGCCAGCCGGAACACCGGGGAGCTGTTTTTT. V usage is TRBV10-2 and J usage is TRBJ2-2; D unclear. Trimming pared 8 bases from V and 1 base from J, leaving 2 bases between. Germline V gene data show CDR1 as WSHSY and CDR2 as SAAADI. This CDR3 is 11 amino acids long.

This chain joins TRBV7-2 and TRBJ2-7; 8 bases align to TRBD1. Germline V CDR1 and CDR2: SGHTA, FQGNSA. Losses at the gene ends were 1 base for V and 0 bases for J; bases not matched to a gene: 2. This CDR3 spans 15 amino acids. The CDR3 DNA is TGTGCCAGCAGCTTAGGCAGGGGGCTCTCCTACGAGCAGTACTTC. Translated, it gives CASSLGRGLSYEQYF.

The chain recombines TRBV7-8 with TRBJ1-2, with D unclear. Germline V gene sequence: CDR1 SGHVS, CDR2 FQNEAQ. Trimming took off 0 bases at V and 2 bases at J, with 13 bases between the two ends. The CDR3 spans 16 residues. CDR3 in DNA: TGTGCCAGCAGCTTAGCGCACGGGATTTCGAACTATGGCTACACCTTC. This encodes CASSLAHGISNYGYTF.

This chain connects TRBV6-1 to TRBJ2-5; maybe TRBD2 (6 bases). The CDR3 has 16 amino acids. Germline V gene lookup returns CDR1 MNHNS and CDR2 SASEGT. Trimming removed 0 bases at V and 3 bases at J, with 14 bases between. The CDR3 is CASSEALQGGKETQYF. DNA of the CDR3: TGTGCCAGCAGTGAAGCGCTTCAGGGAGGTAAAGAGACCCAGTACTTC.

The rearrangement links TRBV4-2 to TRBJ2-1; possible D gene TRBD2, 6 bases. The CDR3 runs 15 residues. Germline V CDR1 and CDR2: LGHNA, YNFKEQ. V was clipped by 1 base and J by 4 bases, with 11 bases between them. CDR3 region: CASSQAPGAYNEQFF. The CDR3, as DNA: TGTGCCAGCAGCCAAGCCCCGGGAGCATACAATGAGCAGTTCTTC.

V is TRBV9 and J is TRBJ1-2; D not resolved. This CDR3 is 15 amino acids long. V dropped 4 bases and J dropped 3 bases, with 16 bases sitting between them. Germline CDR1 and CDR2: SGDLS and YYNGEE. The CDR3 loop is CASSPSPGLDYGYTF. The CDR3 nucleotides are TGTGCCAGCAGCCCGAGCCCGGGGTTAGACTATGGCTACACCTTC.

This rearrangement joins TRBV2 to TRBJ1-1, with no clear D. V lost 8 bases, J lost 6 bases, and 10 bases lay in between. Germline lookup yields CDR1 SNHLY and CDR2 FYNNEI. The CDR3 is made up of 11 amino acids. The CDR3 loop reads CASDRQAEAFF. CDR3 nucleotide sequence: TGTGCCAGCGACCGTCAGGCTGAAGCTTTCTTT.

The J gene is TRBJ2-2, the V gene TRBV11-2; the match to TRBD2 covers 11 bases. Germline CDR1 reads SGHAT; CDR2 reads FQNNGV. V lost 3 bases to trimming and J lost 6 bases; unmatched junction nucleotides: 3. The CDR3 sequence is 15 residues long. The CDR3 sequence is CASSFTSGSSGELFF. CDR3 in DNA: TGTGCCAGCAGCTTCACTAGCGGGAGCTCCGGGGAGCTGTTTTTT. The full variable domain, in which reference TRBV11-2 and TRBJ2-2 provide the parts outside the CDR3, is EAGVAQSPRYKIIEKRQSVAFWCNPISGHATLYWYQQILGQGPKLLIQFQNNGVVDDSQLPKDRFSAERLKGVDSTLKIQPAKLEDSAVYLCASSFTSGSSGELFFGEGSRLTVL.

This chain uses TRBV5-6 with TRBJ2-3; TRBD2 agrees at 7 bases. CDR1 and CDR2 from the germline V gene are SGHDT and YYEEEE. The CDR3 is made up of 15 amino acids. V lost 4 bases, J lost 3 bases, and 8 bases stayed unmatched. CDR3 in amino acids: CASSLDGGRTDTQYF. CDR3 bases: TGTGCCAGCAGCCTTGATGGCGGGAGAACAGATACGCAGTATTTT.

Only one count was recorded for this clone. The V call is TRBV28, the J call TRBJ1-3; D unresolved. The V end lost 6 bases, the J end lost 0 bases, and 12 bases lay between the germline ends. This CDR3 is 15 amino acids long. The germline gives CDR1 MDHEN, CDR2 SYDVKM. The CDR3: CASSLVRSSGNTIYF. DNA for the CDR3: TGTGCCAGCAGCCTCGTGAGGAGCTCTGGAAACACCATATATTTT.

This chain joins TRBV30 and TRBJ2-7; TRBD1 matches at 9 bases. The V gene's germline CDR1 is GTSNPN and CDR2 SVGIG (reference sequence). V lost 0 bases, J lost 1 base, and 10 bases stayed unmatched. The CDR3 runs to 17 residues. In DNA, the CDR3 is TGTGCCTGGAGTGTAAGTCTGTGGGGACAGGGATCCTACGAGCAGTACTTC. Translated: CAWSVSLWGQGSYEQYF.

This clone was counted a few times. The rearrangement joins TRBV28 to TRBJ2-1; D might be TRBD2 (5 bases). Trimming pared 3 bases from V and 5 bases from J, leaving 11 bases between. Germline CDR1 MDHEN, CDR2 SYDVKM. The CDR3 has 14 amino acids. CDR3 residues: CASSFPGWDNEQFF. The CDR3, as DNA: TGTGCCAGCAGTTTTCCGGGATGGGACAATGAGCAGTTCTTC.

This clone was picked up a small number of times. V gene TRBV30 combines with J gene TRBJ1-1; D not resolved. Per germline, CDR1 GTSNPN and CDR2 SVGIG (reference sequence). This CDR3 has 14 residues. V was cut by 0 bases and J by 1 base, with 9 bases left in between. CDR3 residues: CAWSVGDTNTEAFF. CDR3 DNA sequence: TGTGCCTGGAGTGTAGGTGACACGAACACTGAAGCTTTCTTT.

The chain recombines TRBV5-1 with TRBJ2-5, with D unresolved. The CDR3 spans 17 residues. The germline V gene encodes CDR1 SGHRS and CDR2 YFSETQ. V shed 0 bases and J shed 5 bases, with 20 bases lying between them. In DNA form, the CDR3 reads TGCGCCAGCAGCTTGGCTTCCCCACCGGGTCGAATGGAGACCCAGTACTTC. It yields the protein CASSLASPPGRMETQYF.

V is TRBV5-1 and J is TRBJ2-7, with D possibly matching TRBD1 (5 bases). The length of the CDR3 is 12 residues. CDR1 SGHRS and CDR2 YFSETQ come from the germline V gene. Trimming stripped 6 bases from V and 5 bases from J, with 12 bases between. The CDR3 is CASIDSGNEQYF. CDR3 nucleotides: TGCGCCAGCATTGACTCAGGGAACGAGCAGTACTTC.

The chain links TRBV5-1 to TRBJ1-1; TRBD1 agrees at 7 bases. The trim removed 0 bases at V and 3 bases at J, leaving 5 bases unmatched. The CDR3 totals 15 residues. Germline lookup yields CDR1 SGHRS and CDR2 YFSETQ. The chain's CDR3 is CASSLAGTVHTEAFF. The CDR3, as DNA: TGCGCCAGCAGCTTGGCCGGGACAGTCCACACTGAAGCTTTCTTT.

V gene TRBV24-1 combines with J gene TRBJ2-2; D is unclear. The CDR3 loop spans 14 amino acids. Deletions cut 4 bases from V and 6 bases from J, with 11 bases between. Germline V gene lookup returns CDR1 KGHDR and CDR2 SFDVKD. The CDR3 DNA reads as TGTGCCACCAGTGACCTCGTGGAGCCCGGGGAGCTGTTTTTT. It yields the protein CATSDLVEPGELFF.

CDR3 loop: CASSEDRGLFF. The CDR3 region has the DNA TGTGCCAGCAGTGAAGACAGGGGGCTGTTTTTT. The J gene is TRBJ1-4, the V gene TRBV2; 8 bases fit TRBD1. This CDR3 region has 11 residues. V shed 1 base, J shed 14 bases, and the junction held 0 bases outside the gene matches. The germline V gene encodes CDR1 SNHLY and CDR2 FYNNEI.

The chain combines TRBV11-3 with TRBJ2-1, with 7 bases aligning to TRBD1. Germline CDR1 is SGHNT and CDR2 is YENEEA. The CDR3 spans 16 residues. V gave up 0 bases and J gave up 2 bases; unmatched junction bases: 4. For the CDR3, the DNA is TGTGCCAGCAGCTTAGAAGGGACAGTGACCTACAATGAGCAGTTCTTC. This encodes CASSLEGTVTYNEQFF.

The rearrangement links TRBV6-5 to TRBJ1-1, with a tentative D call TRBD1 (5 bases). V gave up 2 bases and J gave up 2 bases, with 15 bases separating them. The CDR3 spans 16 residues. CDR1 and CDR2 from the germline V gene are MNHEY and SVGAGI. CDR3 region: CASSYRQFPPNTEAFF. Here the CDR3 DNA reads TGTGCCAGCAGTTACAGACAGTTTCCGCCCAACACTGAAGCTTTCTTT.

V gene TRBV9 combines with J gene TRBJ2-1; 8 positions agree with TRBD1. J was trimmed by 7 bases and V by 5 bases; bases with no gene match: 5. Germline lookup yields CDR1 SGDLS and CDR2 YYNGEE. The CDR3 totals 13 residues. CDR3 in DNA: TGTGCCAGCAGTCAGGGGGCGAGGAATGAGCAGTTCTTC. This translates into CASSQGARNEQFF.

The chain employs TRBV27 and TRBJ2-1, with a weak D call TRBD2 (5 bases). This CDR3 comprises 13 residues. CDR1 and CDR2 from the germline V gene are MNHEY and SMNVEV (reference sequence). Trimming pared 4 bases from V and 6 bases from J, leaving 10 bases between. The CDR3, as DNA: TGTGCCAGCAGTTCCTCAGGACTCAATGAGCAGTTCTTC. It codes for CASSSSGLNEQFF.

This clone was observed a handful of times. The genes are TRBV14 and TRBJ2-7; the D gene is possibly TRBD2 (5 bases). Germline lookup yields CDR1 SGHDN and CDR2 FVKESK. CDR3 length equals 16 residues. V lost 0 bases, J lost 4 bases, and 16 bases lay in between. CDR3 DNA sequence: TGTGCCAGCAGCCAAGAGGGTTCTATAGCGAGGTACGAGCAGTACTTC. Protein sequence: CASSQEGSIARYEQYF.

This clone was recorded once. The chain recombines TRBV6-6 with TRBJ2-5; D is perhaps TRBD2 (5 bases). Germline CDR1 MNHNY, CDR2 SVGAGI (reference sequence). V lost 0 bases, J lost 4 bases, and 9 bases lay in between. The CDR3 is 14 residues long. The CDR3 nucleotides read TGTGCCAGCAGTTACTCCCTAGCCAGAGAGACCCAGTACTTC. The encoded protein is CASSYSLARETQYF.

This chain links TRBV28 with TRBJ2-7, with 10 bases identical to TRBD2. Germline V gene lookup returns CDR1 MDHEN and CDR2 SYDVKM. The CDR3 totals 17 residues. V trimming: 10 bases; J trimming: 4 bases; junction bases outside the gene matches: 19. The CDR3 DNA sequence: TGTGCCACCAGGGACAACAACAGCGGGAGGGCCTCTTACGAGCAGTACTTC. Translated: CATRDNNSGRASYEQYF.

The chain recombines TRBV4-2 with TRBJ2-7, with TRBD1 as a possible D gene (5 bases). Germline CDR1 LGHNA, CDR2 YNFKEQ. V gave up 1 base and J gave up 2 bases, with 9 bases separating them. This CDR3 has 14 residues. The CDR3 loop is CASSQADRTYEQYF. In nucleotides, the CDR3 is TGTGCCAGCAGCCAAGCCGACAGAACCTACGAGCAGTACTTC.

This chain connects TRBV5-1 to TRBJ2-1; TRBD2 matches at 14 bases. CDR1 is SGHRS, CDR2 YFSETQ, per germline. The length of the CDR3 is 19 residues. V was pared by 0 bases and J by 6 bases, with 11 bases of the junction left unmatched. CDR3 amino acids: CASSLEGTSGSYRLNEQFF. Here the CDR3 DNA reads TGCGCCAGCAGCTTGGAAGGGACTAGCGGGAGCTACAGACTCAATGAGCAGTTCTTC.

The rearrangement joins TRBV28 to TRBJ2-7; 9 nucleotides align to TRBD1. V was pared by 5 bases and J by 0 bases, with 5 bases of the junction left unmatched. In germline, CDR1 is MDHEN, CDR2 SYDVKM. This CDR3 has 15 residues. CDR3 bases: TGTGCCAGCAGTCGACAGGGGGGGAGCTCCTACGAGCAGTACTTC. It specifies CASSRQGGSSYEQYF.